A selection of T cell receptor beta chains follows, all from one sample in a study of T cell changes during pregnancy in multiple sclerosis. Sequencing used immunoSEQ multiplex PCR; TCRdb keeps in-frame clones, though not all of them. The table includes tens of thousands of clones, 91% detected once. This specimen was peripheral blood, taken after pregnancy. These receptors originate from a female donor in good health, enrolled as a control in a pregnancy study. CDR3s include the opening cysteine and the closing phenylalanine or tryptophan. The D gene is left open where the match is weak. Rows may omit the clone size; those that give it use once, few, many or a size class.

d_call,clone_size,v_call,j_call,cdr3_nt,cdr3_aa
NA,NA,TRBV27,TRBJ1-5,TGTGCCAGCAGTTCGATGACGAGGGGGAATCAGCCCCAGCATTTT,CASSSMTRGNQPQHF
TRBD1,NA,TRBV19,TRBJ1-5,TGTGCCAGTAGCCGATGGGGGACAGGGGGCACTCAGCCCCAGCATTTT,CASSRWGTGGTQPQHF
TRBD2,once,TRBV7-2,TRBJ2-5,TGTGCCAGCAGCTCGAAAAGGGTAGCGGGGCAAGAGACCCAGTACTTC,CASSSKRVAGQETQYF
NA,once,TRBV6-1,TRBJ2-7,TGTGCCAGCAGGGACTCCTCCATATACGAGCAGTACTTC,CASRDSSIYEQYF
TRBD2,NA,TRBV4-3,TRBJ2-1,TGCGCCAGCAGCCAAGATGCTAGCGGGGGGGCGGTCGGGAATGAGCAGTTCTTC,CASSQDASGGAVGNEQFF
TRBD1,NA,TRBV7-2,TRBJ2-7,TGTGCCAGCAGCCGCAGACAGGGGGGGACCGACGAGCAGTACTTC,CASSRRQGGTDEQYF
NA,few,TRBV6-6,TRBJ1-2,TGTGCCAGCAGTGACGGGATCTATGGCTACACCTTC,CASSDGIYGYTF
TRBD1,once,TRBV4-3,TRBJ2-1,TGCGCCAGCAGCCAAGGACAGGGCAGCTACAATGAGCAGTTCTTC,CASSQGQGSYNEQFF
TRBD1,once,TRBV19,TRBJ2-3,TGTGCCAGTAGTATTGCTAGTCGGACAGGGGGCACAGATACGCAGTATTTT,CASSIASRTGGTDTQYF
NA,NA,TRBV10-3,TRBJ1-4,TGTGCCATCAGTGAAGGGGTTTCAACTAATGAAAAACTGTTTTTT,CAISEGVSTNEKLFF
NA,NA,TRBV5-1,TRBJ2-5,TGCGCCAGCAGCTTGGGCTTCTCCCCAGGACAAGAGACCCAGTACTTC,CASSLGFSPGQETQYF
NA,NA,TRBV7-9,TRBJ1-2,TGTGCCAGCAGTTCCGGTCAGGCACTCTATGGCTACACCTTC,CASSSGQALYGYTF
NA,NA,TRBV21-1,TRBJ2-7,TGTGCCAGCATCCCGGGGGGGGCACCCTACGAGCAGTACTTC,CASIPGGAPYEQYF
TRBD1,few,TRBV27,TRBJ1-6,TGTGCCAGCAGTCTTGGGACAGGGGGAAATTCACCCCTCCACTTT,CASSLGTGGNSPLHF
TRBD1,NA,TRBV27,TRBJ1-6,TGTGCCAGCATCATTCGGGGGACAGGGGGTAATTCACCCCTCCACTTT,CASIIRGTGGNSPLHF
NA,NA,TRBV19,TRBJ1-1,TGTGCCAGTAGTATACAGGGCATGAACACTGAAGCTTTCTTT,CASSIQGMNTEAFF
NA,NA,TRBV11-2,TRBJ1-1,TGTGCCAGCAGACCCGCGGCGGGGGCGAGAGCTTTCTTT,CASRPAAGARAFF